The clone carrying this T cell receptor (beta chain) was found a few times. Its antigen is as yet unknown. The CDR3 runs to 14 residues. The V gene lost 1 base and the J gene lost 2 bases, with 10 bases spanning the gap. The germline V gene encodes CDR1 SGHRS and CDR2 YFSETQ. This sample is part of a study of T cells after yellow fever vaccination. Overall study context: Any fraction with a low cell number was prepared using SMART-Seq v4 Ultra Low Input. Overall study findings and caveats: Booster sampling recovered most clones from primary vaccination (96% CD4, over 75% CD8). Highly abundant clonotypes carried over from the bulk population could end up in FACS-sorted repertoires as contaminants.

TCR cDNA, made by 5'RACE template switching, carried an added universal primer site and UMIs. MiXCR, run by TCRdb on the 5' RACE reads, gives a single entry per CDR3 protein. The data contain more than 350,000 distinct CDR3 sequences, 11% of them singletons. The chain links TRBV5-1 to TRBJ2-7; D unclear. The sequencing used PBMCs, collected on the day of the first yellow fever vaccination. The TCR was taken from a man aged 18 to 35 who received the YFV17D yellow fever vaccine. Written as DNA, the CDR3 is TGCGCCAGCAGCTTGATCGGATTCACCTACGAGCAGTACTTC. This gives the protein CASSLIGFTYEQYF.